The rows below give T cell receptor beta chains drawn from one sample of a study of technical replicates of blood from a handful of donors. Method: immunoSEQ multiplex PCR; TCRdb's copy keeps in-frame clones and lacks some. The repertoire holds 70,000 to 95,000 clones, around 94% seen once, with around 0.26% in the top ten. The sequencing sample was made of T cells isolated from PBMCs. These receptor sequences come from a human donor in good health. CDR3s include the opening cysteine and the closing phenylalanine or tryptophan. Fields, in order: J gene, D gene, V gene, clone size, CDR3 DNA, CDR3 protein. D genes are given only for firm matches. Where a row states a size, it is once, few, many or the class of an expanded clone; other rows omit it.

j_gene: TRBJ2-5
d_gene: TRBD2
v_gene: TRBV6-1
abundance: .
CDR3nt: TGTGCCAGCAGGGCCCGGGGACTAGGGGAGACCCAGTACTTC
CDR3aa: CASRARGLGETQYF

j_gene: TRBJ2-7
d_gene: .
v_gene: TRBV18
abundance: once
CDR3nt: TGTGCCAGCTCACCCCCGGGGAAGCCCTACGAGCAGTACTTC
CDR3aa: CASSPPGKPYEQYF

j_gene: TRBJ2-3
d_gene: TRBD2
v_gene: TRBV11-3
abundance: .
CDR3nt: TGTGCCAGCTTCGGGCGGGGGGATCGGGTGGATACGCAGTATTTT
CDR3aa: CASFGRGDRVDTQYF

j_gene: TRBJ2-3
d_gene: .
v_gene: TRBV5-4
abundance: .
CDR3nt: TGTGCCAGCAGCTCCGGGGTAGCGCAGAGCACAGATACGCAGTATTTT
CDR3aa: CASSSGVAQSTDTQYF

j_gene: TRBJ1-1
d_gene: .
v_gene: TRBV28
abundance: .
CDR3nt: TGTGCCAGCAGCGAAGCCAACACTGAAGCTTTCTTT
CDR3aa: CASSEANTEAFF

j_gene: TRBJ2-7
d_gene: .
v_gene: TRBV5-1
abundance: .
CDR3nt: TGCGCCAGCAGCTTGGGGGCAGACTCCTACGAGCAGTACTTC
CDR3aa: CASSLGADSYEQYF

j_gene: TRBJ1-2
d_gene: .
v_gene: TRBV5-6
abundance: .
CDR3nt: TGTGCCAGCAGCTTGGTACATGCTTCCAACTATGGCTACACCTTC
CDR3aa: CASSLVHASNYGYTF

j_gene: TRBJ2-1
d_gene: .
v_gene: TRBV28
abundance: .
CDR3nt: TGTGCCAGCAGAGACAGGTCCCACAATGAGCAGTTCTTC
CDR3aa: CASRDRSHNEQFF

j_gene: TRBJ1-1
d_gene: .
v_gene: TRBV19
abundance: .
CDR3nt: TGTGCCAGTAGTATAGCAGGGTCGAACACTGAAGCTTTCTTT
CDR3aa: CASSIAGSNTEAFF

j_gene: TRBJ2-7
d_gene: TRBD2
v_gene: TRBV4-1
abundance: .
CDR3nt: TGCGCCAGCAGCCAAGCAACCCCGGCAACTAGCGGGAGGGTAGGGCAGTACTTC
CDR3aa: CASSQATPATSGRVGQYF

j_gene: TRBJ2-2
d_gene: .
v_gene: TRBV11-3
abundance: .
CDR3nt: TGTGCCAGCAGCTTGCCGCGGGGACTGAACACCGGGGAGCTGTTTTTT
CDR3aa: CASSLPRGLNTGELFF

j_gene: TRBJ1-2
d_gene: TRBD1
v_gene: TRBV29-1
abundance: .
CDR3nt: TGCAGCGTTGGGGGGTTGAGGACAGGAAGTCGGAGCTATGGCTACACCTTC
CDR3aa: CSVGGLRTGSRSYGYTF

j_gene: TRBJ1-2
d_gene: .
v_gene: TRBV15
abundance: .
CDR3nt: TGTGCCACCAGCAGGGAGGATAACTATGGCTACACCTTC
CDR3aa: CATSREDNYGYTF

j_gene: TRBJ1-3
d_gene: .
v_gene: TRBV5-5
abundance: .
CDR3nt: TGTGCCTCCGTCCCGTACGCGGGCTCTGGAAACACCATATATTTT
CDR3aa: CASVPYAGSGNTIYF

j_gene: TRBJ1-5
d_gene: TRBD1
v_gene: TRBV28
abundance: .
CDR3nt: TGTGCCAGCAGTTCCGGGGACAGGGAGTATCAGCCCCAGCATTTT
CDR3aa: CASSSGDREYQPQHF

j_gene: TRBJ1-5
d_gene: .
v_gene: TRBV28
abundance: .
CDR3nt: TGTGCCACCGCTTCAGGGGCTTATAGCAATCAGCCCCAGCATTTT
CDR3aa: CATASGAYSNQPQHF

j_gene: TRBJ2-3
d_gene: TRBD1
v_gene: TRBV6-6
abundance: .
CDR3nt: TGTGCCAGCAGTGGGGGACAGGGGCGCACAGATACGCAGTATTTT
CDR3aa: CASSGGQGRTDTQYF

j_gene: TRBJ2-7
d_gene: .
v_gene: TRBV27
abundance: .
CDR3nt: TGTGCCAGCAGTTTAAAACGCGGGAAAATAGGGGAGCAGTACTTC
CDR3aa: CASSLKRGKIGEQYF

j_gene: TRBJ2-5
d_gene: TRBD1
v_gene: TRBV5-1
abundance: .
CDR3nt: TGCGCCAGCAGCTTGCAGGGGGAGTCGAAGACCCAGTACTTC
CDR3aa: CASSLQGESKTQYF

j_gene: TRBJ2-7
d_gene: TRBD2
v_gene: TRBV19
abundance: .
CDR3nt: TGTGCCAGTAGTAGCGGGACTAGCGGGAGCCCAACACCCTACGAGCAGTACTTC
CDR3aa: CASSSGTSGSPTPYEQYF

j_gene: TRBJ2-7
d_gene: .
v_gene: TRBV20-1
abundance: once
CDR3nt: TGCAGTGCTAGACTTAGCTACGAGCAGTACTTC
CDR3aa: CSARLSYEQYF

j_gene: TRBJ2-1
d_gene: TRBD2
v_gene: TRBV15
abundance: .
CDR3nt: TGTGCCACCAGCGGTTACCTAGCGGATGCCTACAATGAGCAGTTCTTC
CDR3aa: CATSGYLADAYNEQFF

j_gene: TRBJ2-1
d_gene: TRBD2
v_gene: TRBV6-6
abundance: .
CDR3nt: TGTGCCAGCAGTTACGCGCTGACGGGAGGTAAAAATGAGCAGTTCTTC
CDR3aa: CASSYALTGGKNEQFF

j_gene: TRBJ2-5
d_gene: .
v_gene: TRBV2
abundance: .
CDR3nt: TGTGCCAGCAGGAAGGACGGCGGGGAAGAGACCCAGTACTTC
CDR3aa: CASRKDGGEETQYF

j_gene: TRBJ2-7
d_gene: .
v_gene: TRBV27
abundance: .
CDR3nt: TGTGCCAGCAGTCCAGGACTAAACTACGAGCAGTACTTC
CDR3aa: CASSPGLNYEQYF

j_gene: TRBJ1-5
d_gene: .
v_gene: TRBV9
abundance: .
CDR3nt: TGTGCCAGCAGCGTAGGTACAGACAATCAGCCCCAGCATTTT
CDR3aa: CASSVGTDNQPQHF

j_gene: TRBJ2-3
d_gene: TRBD1
v_gene: TRBV10-3
abundance: .
CDR3nt: TGTGCCATCAGTGACCCGACGGGACAGGGGGAGGAGGATACGCAGTATTTT
CDR3aa: CAISDPTGQGEEDTQYF

j_gene: TRBJ2-5
d_gene: .
v_gene: TRBV5-1
abundance: .
CDR3nt: TGCGCCAGCAGCCTATTAGGCGGGCGGGGTGGATCGTACCAAGAGACCCAGTACTTC
CDR3aa: CASSLLGGRGGSYQETQYF

j_gene: TRBJ2-1
d_gene: TRBD2
v_gene: TRBV15
abundance: .
CDR3nt: TGTGCCACCAGCAGCTCGTGGGGGGGGGATGAGCAGTTCTTC
CDR3aa: CATSSSWGGDEQFF

j_gene: TRBJ1-5
d_gene: .
v_gene: TRBV15
abundance: .
CDR3nt: TGTGCCACCAGCAGAGGAAGAACAGGAGCCAATCAGCCCCAGCATTTT
CDR3aa: CATSRGRTGANQPQHF

j_gene: TRBJ1-1
d_gene: TRBD1
v_gene: TRBV10-3
abundance: .
CDR3nt: TGTGCCATCAGTGAGTCGGGCAGGGGGCGACGGAACACTGAAGCTTTCTTT
CDR3aa: CAISESGRGRRNTEAFF

j_gene: TRBJ2-5
d_gene: TRBD2
v_gene: TRBV5-4
abundance: .
CDR3nt: TGTGCCAGCAACCAGGGACTAGTGGGAGAGACCCAGTACTTC
CDR3aa: CASNQGLVGETQYF

j_gene: TRBJ2-2
d_gene: .
v_gene: TRBV7-9
abundance: .
CDR3nt: TGTGCCAGCAGCTTAGAAGTCCGGTGGGGGGACGGGGAGCTGTTTTTT
CDR3aa: CASSLEVRWGDGELFF

j_gene: TRBJ2-7
d_gene: .
v_gene: TRBV28
abundance: .
CDR3nt: TGTGCCACCCAGGAATTGGTGAGCTCCTACGAGCAGTACTTC
CDR3aa: CATQELVSSYEQYF

j_gene: TRBJ1-3
d_gene: TRBD1
v_gene: TRBV7-9
abundance: .
CDR3nt: TGTGCCAGCAGCTTTCCGGGACAGGGTCGGGAGAACGCTGGAAACACCATATATTTT
CDR3aa: CASSFPGQGRENAGNTIYF

j_gene: TRBJ2-7
d_gene: .
v_gene: TRBV2
abundance: .
CDR3nt: TGTGCCAGCAGTGGACCTCAGGGGCAGTACGAGCAGTACTTC
CDR3aa: CASSGPQGQYEQYF

j_gene: TRBJ2-1
d_gene: TRBD1
v_gene: TRBV30
abundance: .
CDR3nt: TGTGCCTGGAGTCCGGGACAGGGGGCCCAGGTCGTTTACAATGAGCAGTTCTTC
CDR3aa: CAWSPGQGAQVVYNEQFF

j_gene: TRBJ2-3
d_gene: TRBD2
v_gene: TRBV28
abundance: once
CDR3nt: TGTGCCAGCAGTTTATGGGTCGAAGCGGGAGGCACAGATACGCAGTATTTT
CDR3aa: CASSLWVEAGGTDTQYF

j_gene: TRBJ2-7
d_gene: .
v_gene: TRBV2
abundance: .
CDR3nt: TGTGCCAGCGGGGCAGGCGCATACGAGCAGTACTTC
CDR3aa: CASGAGAYEQYF